This T cell receptor beta chain was sequenced in a study of cytomegalovirus exposure and HLA in healthy donors. Study information: Of the donors genotyped, several hundred in all, 75% to 90% fell in the Caucasian-associated ancestry cluster.

The CDR3 runs 14 residues. Germline lookup yields CDR1 LGHNA and CDR2 YNFKEQ. V gave up 4 bases and J gave up 1 base, with 10 bases separating them. In the case of this clone: Its antigen remains unknown.

General study results and limits: The number of N-insertions in an Asian-associated ancestry cluster was reportedly below the 666-donor mean in a later analysis. The authors excluded some V segments, including TRBV6-2 and TRBV6-3, as indistinguishable. Further analysis was carried out later, and it showed several of the most significant clusters appearing linked to common viral pathogens.

The PCR employed 60 Vbeta primers together with 13 Jbeta primers. Sequenced by immunoSEQ multiplex PCR; TCRdb stores in-frame clones only, minus some. The repertoire holds 150,000 or so clones, over 75% seen once, with approximately 6% in the top ten. The material sequenced was PBMCs. The clonotype comes from a man aged 40-50 years in good health and CMV-seropositive. The chain has TRBV4-2 and TRBJ2-5; D possibly corresponds to TRBD2 (5 bases). The CDR3 bases are TGTGCCAGCAGCCCGGGGTCGCTCCAAGAGACCCAGTACTTC. Residues: CASSPGSLQETQYF.